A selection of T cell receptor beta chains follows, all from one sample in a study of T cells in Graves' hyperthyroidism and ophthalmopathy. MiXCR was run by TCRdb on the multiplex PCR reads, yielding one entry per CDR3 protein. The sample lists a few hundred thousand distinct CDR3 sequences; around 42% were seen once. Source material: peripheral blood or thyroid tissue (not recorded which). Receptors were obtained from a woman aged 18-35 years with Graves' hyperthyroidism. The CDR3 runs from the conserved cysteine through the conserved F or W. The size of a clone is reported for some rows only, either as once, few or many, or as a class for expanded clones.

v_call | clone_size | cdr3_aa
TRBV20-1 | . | CSVLGGLAGFYEQYF
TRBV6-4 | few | CASSDSHTDTQYF
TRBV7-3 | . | CASRCSHSGAYEQYF
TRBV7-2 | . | CASSRQSRTGNTF
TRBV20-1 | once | CSARGGTSGETQYF
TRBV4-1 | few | CASSQAPAGAYEQYF
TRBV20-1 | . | CSVPTSGRNEQFF
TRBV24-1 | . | CAWSGAGDSYEQYF
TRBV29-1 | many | CSVEIRDRVNTF
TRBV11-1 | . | CASSPPGQPNTGELFF
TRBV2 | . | CASSEDLWDRAQETQYF
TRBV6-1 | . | CASRRAGEQYF
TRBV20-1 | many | CSARASTAIDEQYF
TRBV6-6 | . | CASSYPVGLAESYEQYF
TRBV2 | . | CASSEQGGYGYTF
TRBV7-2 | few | CASSFYGNTDTQYF
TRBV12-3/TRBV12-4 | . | CASSGQGTHYEQYF
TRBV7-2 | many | CASSLVWLGSSYEQYF
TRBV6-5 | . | CASERGRDETQYF
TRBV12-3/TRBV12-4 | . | CASSATGARETQYF
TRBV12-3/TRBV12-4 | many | CASSVGPGTGGPEAFF
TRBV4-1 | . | CASSQRTGGVQETQYF
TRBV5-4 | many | CASSPINFQETQYF
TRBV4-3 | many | CASSQVGGASSYEQYF
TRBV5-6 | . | CASSSLATGTEAFF
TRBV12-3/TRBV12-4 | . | CASSLSVGNEQFF
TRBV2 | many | CASSSTGPVFQPQHF